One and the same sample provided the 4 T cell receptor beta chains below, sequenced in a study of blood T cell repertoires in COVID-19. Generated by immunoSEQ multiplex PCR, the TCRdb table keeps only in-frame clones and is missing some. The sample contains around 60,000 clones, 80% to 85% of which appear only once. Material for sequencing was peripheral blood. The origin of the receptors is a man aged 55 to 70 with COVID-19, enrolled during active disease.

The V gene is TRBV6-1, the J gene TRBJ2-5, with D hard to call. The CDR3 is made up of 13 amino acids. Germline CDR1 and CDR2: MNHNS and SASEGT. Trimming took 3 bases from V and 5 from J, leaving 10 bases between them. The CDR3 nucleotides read TGTGCCAGCAGTGATTTGGCCGGGGAGACCCAGTACTTC. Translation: CASSDLAGETQYF.

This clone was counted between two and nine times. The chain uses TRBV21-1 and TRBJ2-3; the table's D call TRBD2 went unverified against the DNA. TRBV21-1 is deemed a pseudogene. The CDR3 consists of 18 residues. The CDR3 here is CASSKTSSGRPSTDTQYF. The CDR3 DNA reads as TGTGCCAGCAGCAAAACCTCTAGCGGGAGGCCTAGCACAGATACGCAGTATTTT.

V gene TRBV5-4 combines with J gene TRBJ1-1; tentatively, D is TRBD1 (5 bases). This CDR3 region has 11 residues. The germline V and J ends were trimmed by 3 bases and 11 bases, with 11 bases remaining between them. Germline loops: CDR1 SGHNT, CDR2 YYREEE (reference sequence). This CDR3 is CASSSDRIAFF. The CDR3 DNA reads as TGTGCCAGCAGCTCAGACAGAATTGCTTTCTTT.

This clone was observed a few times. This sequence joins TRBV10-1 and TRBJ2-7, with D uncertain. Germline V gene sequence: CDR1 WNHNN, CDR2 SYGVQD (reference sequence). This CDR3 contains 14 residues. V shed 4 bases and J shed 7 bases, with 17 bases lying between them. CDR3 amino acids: CASSVAVPPREQYF. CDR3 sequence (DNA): TGCGCCAGCAGTGTGGCGGTCCCCCCTAGGGAGCAGTACTTC.